This T cell receptor beta chain was captured by sequencing in a study of cytomegalovirus exposure and HLA in healthy donors. Study at large: Researchers previously reported finding about 110 million unique TCR beta sequences from roughly 180 million T cells. Study-level findings and limits: In a later analysis, across HLA loci, associated TCR counts were highest for DRB1, lowest for HLA-C. Analysis was carried out at a later point, and it linked a missense DCLRE1C variant to TCR beta V- and J-gene trimming.

The ends lost 4 bases at V and 8 bases at J; junction bases unmatched: 8. Germline V gene lookup returns CDR1 SGHDT and CDR2 YYEEEE. CDR3 size: 15 residues. Points on this clone: No antigen is known for it.

In the PCR, 60 Vbeta and 13 Jbeta primers were used. Some clones are missing from TCRdb's copy, which holds only in-frame ones; the method was immunoSEQ multiplex PCR. The table has roughly 100,000 clones, 50% to 70% seen once. Sample: PBMCs. V and J are TRBV5-6 and TRBJ2-1; TRBD2 aligns across 11 bases. This receptor was obtained from a human donor in good health. CDR3 DNA: TGTGCCAGCAGCCTAACGACTAGCGGGATAGATGAGCAGTTCTTC. This encodes CASSLTTSGIDEQFF.